This TCR beta chain was identified during a study of T cells in Graves' hyperthyroidism and ophthalmopathy. Template material for amplifying TCR beta CDR3 regions consisted of RNA transcripts. Primed by the HTBI set, a first-round RT-PCR was run on the TCR CDR3. Using its own MiXCR run on the multiplex PCR reads, TCRdb lists one record per CDR3 protein. Altogether approximately 410,000 distinct CDR3 sequences are present, about 13% being singletons, with the ten largest covering 5.3%. The CDR3 runs to 14 residues. The junction had 6 bases not matched to a gene; V was cut back by 7 bases and J by 6 bases. Germline CDR1 reads SEHNR; CDR2 reads FQNEAQ (reference sequence). Findings and caveats of the study: Most expanded thyroid clonotypes above 0.001 recurred in blood.

Diagnoses rested on clinical symptoms, serum thyroxine and TRAb, thyroid ultrasound and orbital computed tomography. Using approximately 10 ml of fresh peripheral blood, PBMCs were prepared. This clonotype appeared many times. Its matching antigen is unknown. The sequenced sample consisted of blood. The sequence came from a woman aged 18-29 years with Graves' hyperthyroidism. The genes are TRBV7-9 and TRBJ2-7; 13 nucleotides match TRBD2. CDR3 loop: CASTQLAGGPEQYF. The CDR3 bases are TGTGCCAGCACACAACTAGCGGGAGGGCCCGAGCAGTACTTC.